A selection of T cell receptor beta chains follows, all from one sample in a study of STAT5B mutations in CD4+ large granular lymphocyte leukemia. Measured with immunoSEQ multiplex PCR; TCRdb has only the in-frame clones, and not every one. The table records approximately 28,000 clones, 85% to 90% of them present only once. Material for sequencing was CD4+ T cells from blood buffy coats. The receptors were gathered from a human donor in good health. Both conserved end residues are part of each CDR3. The D gene is left open where the match is weak. Only part of the rows carry a size: once, few, many, or a class if the clone is expanded.

v_gene	j_gene	abundance	d_gene	CDR3nt	CDR3aa
TRBV29-1	TRBJ1-1	-	-	TGCAGCGTCATCTCCATCGGGCGGGTGACTTTCTTT	CSVISIGRVTFF
TRBV6-5	TRBJ2-7	-	TRBD2	TGTGCCAGCAGTTTGACTAGCGGGAGGTTCTTCCACGAGCAGTACTTC	CASSLTSGRFFHEQYF
TRBV6-5	TRBJ1-1	-	-	TGTGCCAGCAGTTATAAGTTTACTGAAGCTTTCTTT	CASSYKFTEAFF
TRBV4-2	TRBJ1-4	-	-	TGTGCCAGCAGCCAAGGGGCAACAGCTAGGTCTACTGAAAAACTGTTTTTT	CASSQGATARSTEKLFF
TRBV27	TRBJ2-1	-	-	TGTGCCAGCAGTTATCGGGACACAGAGCAGTTCTTC	CASSYRDTEQFF
TRBV27	TRBJ1-5	few	TRBD1	TGTGCGGCGGGAAGGACAGGGAGTCAGCCCCAGCATTTT	CAAGRTGSQPQHF
TRBV7-2	TRBJ2-1	-	TRBD1	TGTGCCAGCAGCTTAGTTCGGAGTTGGGACAGCCTCGCCAACAATGAGCAGTTCTTC	CASSLVRSWDSLANNEQFF
TRBV7-9	TRBJ2-5	-	TRBD2	TGTGCCAGCAGCTTTGGAACAGCGGGAAGGGTGGAGACCCAGTACTTC	CASSFGTAGRVETQYF
TRBV7-8	TRBJ1-2	-	-	TGTGCCAGCAGCTTACTTCGGGGTGGGGATGGCTACACCTTC	CASSLLRGGDGYTF
TRBV6-1	TRBJ1-4	once	TRBD1	TGTGCCAGCAGTGAAATGGGACAGGGTCATGAAAAACTGTTTTTT	CASSEMGQGHEKLFF
TRBV18	TRBJ1-1	-	-	TGTGCCAGCTCACCGGGACAAGACACTGAAGCTTTCTTT	CASSPGQDTEAFF
TRBV28	TRBJ2-5	once	-	TGTGCCAGCAGTTTTCCGGGAGAGCCGAATGAGACCCAGTACTTC	CASSFPGEPNETQYF
TRBV5-4	TRBJ1-2	few	-	TGTGCCAGCAGCTTGGAGGGGGGCGGCTATGGCTACACCTTC	CASSLEGGGYGYTF
TRBV25-1	TRBJ1-6	-	-	TGTGCCAGCAGCTCGGCGGGGGGGCATCATTCACCCCTCCACTTT	CASSSAGGHHSPLHF
TRBV11-2	TRBJ1-1	-	-	TGTGCCAGCAGCTTAACAGGGTCCTACACTGAAGCTTTCTTT	CASSLTGSYTEAFF
TRBV29-1	TRBJ2-7	-	TRBD2	TGCAGCGTTGCGACTAGCGGCGCCTACGAGCAGTACTTC	CSVATSGAYEQYF
TRBV11-1	TRBJ2-1	-	TRBD2	TGTGCCAGCAGCTCACGGACAGGACGACTAGCGGGAGGGAACAATGAGCAGTTCTTC	CASSSRTGRLAGGNNEQFF
TRBV4-1	TRBJ2-1	-	-	TGCGCCAGCAGCCAAGCATACTACAATGAGCAGTTCTTC	CASSQAYYNEQFF
TRBV28	TRBJ2-7	-	-	TGTGCCAGCAGTTCGGACCTCGAGCAGTACTTC	CASSSDLEQYF
TRBV6-6	TRBJ1-5	few	-	TGTGCCAGCAGAACCCAGGGGAGGCATCAGCCCCAGCATTTT	CASRTQGRHQPQHF
TRBV28	TRBJ2-1	-	TRBD2	TGTGCCAGCAGACGGCGGGAGGGGGACAATGAGCAGTTCTTC	CASRRREGDNEQFF
TRBV5-1	TRBJ1-1	-	-	TGCGCCAGCAGCCCACCCAGTACCTTGAACACTGAAGCTTTCTTT	CASSPPSTLNTEAFF
TRBV28	TRBJ1-2	few	-	TGTGCCAGCAGTTCAGACTATGGCTACACCTTC	CASSSDYGYTF
TRBV7-6	TRBJ2-7	-	TRBD1	TGTGCCAGCAGCTTAGAGACAGGGTACGGATACGAGCAGTACTTC	CASSLETGYGYEQYF
TRBV6-5	TRBJ2-5	-	-	TGTGCCACGGCACAGCAAAGTAGACAAGAGACCCAGTACTTC	CATAQQSRQETQYF
TRBV6-1	TRBJ2-7	-	TRBD1	TGTGCCAGCAGTGAAGGAACAGGGGCCTCCTACGAGCAGTACTTC	CASSEGTGASYEQYF
TRBV9	TRBJ2-3	-	-	TGTGCCAGCAGCGTAGGGCCTGGCGCGACAGATACGCAGTATTTT	CASSVGPGATDTQYF
TRBV7-9	TRBJ2-3	once	TRBD1	TGTGCCAGCAGCTCGACAGGGGGCGCAGGCACAGATACGCAGTATTTT	CASSSTGGAGTDTQYF
TRBV7-2	TRBJ2-1	-	-	TGTGCCAGCAGCTTAGCGGAGGGGCGCCAGGGGGATGAGCAGTTCTTC	CASSLAEGRQGDEQFF
TRBV7-6	TRBJ1-3	-	TRBD1	TGTGCCAGCAGCCGGACAGGGGACTCTGGAAACACCATATATTTT	CASSRTGDSGNTIYF
TRBV19	TRBJ2-7	-	TRBD2	TGTGCCAGTAGTATGCGGGGGACCGAGCAGTACTTC	CASSMRGTEQYF
TRBV5-1	TRBJ2-2	-	-	TGCGCCAGCAGCTGGGGGGGCCTTGACACCGGGGAGCTGTTTTTT	CASSWGGLDTGELFF